The 27 T cell receptor beta chains in this list originate from one sample, sequenced in a study of PD-1 blockade in classical Hodgkin lymphoma. Using immunoSEQ multiplex PCR, the repertoire was profiled, and TCRdb retains in-frame clones only, with some absent. This repertoire shows approximately 34,000 clones, 76% found once; its top ten account for 16%. Brentuximab vedotin exposure varied among the patients, all of whom had relapsed after autologous stem cell transplantation. The sequences come from peripheral blood mononuclear cells (PBMCs), collected before the second cycle of nivolumab. Every receptor here comes from a human donor with classical Hodgkin lymphoma.

The chain couples TRBV19 to TRBJ2-1, with D perhaps matching TRBD2 (6 bases). Trimming pared 4 bases from V and 0 bases from J, leaving 16 bases between. Germline CDR1 and CDR2: LNHDA and SQIVND (reference sequence). The CDR3 runs 17 residues. CDR3 nucleotides: TGTGCCAGTAGTAAACCGGGACTCTCGAGCTCCTACAATGAGCAGTTCTTC. Translating it yields CASSKPGLSSSYNEQFF.

The chain uses TRBV18 and TRBJ2-3; possible D gene TRBD1, 5 bases. The CDR3 length is 13 residues. Trimming left V 1 base short and J 3 bases short, with 5 bases between. In germline, CDR1 is KGHSH, CDR2 LQKENI. Here the CDR3 DNA reads TGTGCCAGCTCACCACGGACAACAGATACGCAGTATTTT. This sequence encodes CASSPRTTDTQYF.

The rearrangement uses TRBV7-2 and TRBJ2-3; the match to TRBD1 covers 8 bases. Germline CDR1 reads SGHTA; CDR2 reads FQGNSA. This CDR3 is 16 amino acids long. V dropped 1 base and J dropped 4; count of bases not matched to a gene: 7. The CDR3 spells CASSLGRPGGADTQYF. The CDR3 DNA is TGTGCCAGCAGCTTAGGTCGGCCAGGGGGCGCAGATACGCAGTATTTT.

The chain carries TRBV7-8 and TRBJ2-7; TRBD2 might be the D (5 bases). Between the trimmed V and J ends, which lost 3 bases and 6 bases, there was a span of 6 bases. The CDR3 covers 11 residues. CDR1 is SGHVS, CDR2 FQNEAQ, per germline. In nucleotides, the CDR3 is TGTGCCAGCAGCTTTCGGGGCGAGCAGTACTTC. Translating it yields CASSFRGEQYF.

The rearrangement uses TRBV23-1 and TRBJ2-7; 8 positions match TRBD1. TRBV23-1 is an open reading frame, and its role is uncertain. CDR3 length equals 15 residues. V lost 8 bases and J lost 2; bases outside the gene matches: 11. The CDR3 reads CASFMTGDETYEQYF. The CDR3 DNA reads as TGCGCCAGCTTCATGACAGGGGACGAAACCTACGAGCAGTACTTC.

J is TRBJ2-3 and V is TRBV9; D is ambiguous. Germline values: CDR1 SGDLS, CDR2 YYNGEE. Deletions cut 4 bases from V and 10 bases from J, with 13 bases between. This CDR3 comprises 12 residues. CDR3 in amino acids: CASSPQNNPQYF. In nucleotides, the CDR3 is TGTGCCAGCAGCCCTCAGAACAATCCGCAGTATTTT.

This clone was detected only a few times. The chain carries TRBV7-8 and TRBJ1-6; no reliable D call. There are 13 residues in the CDR3. V lost 5 bases to trimming and J lost 13 bases, with 15 bases between them. CDR1 and CDR2 from the germline V gene are SGHVS and FQNEAQ. CDR3: CASSLSDSWPLHF. In nucleotides, the CDR3 is TGTGCCAGCAGCCTATCCGATTCATGGCCCCTCCACTTT.

The chain recombines TRBV27 with TRBJ2-1; 10 bases are a match to TRBD2. Germline V lookup: CDR1 MNHEY, CDR2 SMNVEV (reference sequence). Trimming took 3 bases from V and 2 from J; bases not matched to a gene: 1. The CDR3 contains 15 residues. CDR3 nucleotides: TGTGCCAGCAGTTTGAGCGGGGGGGCCTACAATGAGCAGTTCTTC. It codes for CASSLSGGAYNEQFF.

The chain joins TRBV28 to TRBJ1-2; maybe TRBD1 (6 bases). Trimming left V 6 bases short and J 4 bases short, with 15 bases between. The CDR3 length is 14 residues. Germline V lookup: CDR1 MDHEN, CDR2 SYDVKM. The CDR3 nucleotides read TGTGCCAGCAGCCCCGGGGGCTTGGTCTATGGCTACACCTTC. Translating gives CASSPGGLVYGYTF.

This chain links TRBV19 with TRBJ1-2; D is uncertain. CDR3 length equals 13 residues. Trimming removed 4 bases from V and 6 bases from J, with 12 bases in between. The germline V gene encodes CDR1 LNHDA and CDR2 SQIVND (reference sequence). Here the CDR3 reads CASSRREKDGYTF. DNA for the CDR3: TGTGCCAGTAGTAGGCGGGAGAAGGATGGCTACACCTTC.

This clone was recorded only once. The chain carries TRBV7-9 and TRBJ2-7; the D is unclear. The germline V gene encodes CDR1 SEHNR and CDR2 FQNEAQ (reference sequence). V lost 1 base and J 6 bases, leaving 22 bases between the germline ends. The CDR3 has 17 residues. The CDR3 DNA reads TGTGCCAGCAGCTTAGGATTAAAGCCTATGGCCCTCTCCGAGCAGTACTTC. Translating gives CASSLGLKPMALSEQYF. Full variable domain (remainder filled in from reference TRBV7-9 and TRBJ2-7): DTGVSQNPRHKITKRGQNVTFRCDPISEHNRLYWYRQTLGQGPEFLTYFQNEAQLEKSRLLSDRFSAERPKGSFSTLEIQRTEQGDSAMYLCASSLGLKPMALSEQYFGPGTRLTVT.

This clone was counted a few times. The genes are TRBV5-1 and TRBJ2-3, with D unclear. Looked up from germline, CDR1 is SGHRS and CDR2 is YFSETQ. There are 14 residues in the CDR3. Trimming pared 0 bases from V and 6 bases from J, leaving 11 bases between. The CDR3 loop reads CASSLGTPADTQYF. CDR3 nucleotide sequence: TGCGCCAGCAGCTTGGGGACCCCAGCGGATACGCAGTATTTT.

The rearrangement uses TRBV2 and TRBJ1-2, with a tentative D call TRBD1 (6 bases). The V gene lost 6 bases and the J gene lost 8 bases, with 13 bases spanning the gap. CDR3 size: 12 residues. Germline V gene sequence: CDR1 SNHLY, CDR2 FYNNEI. CDR3 DNA sequence: TGTGCCAGCAGGAGGGGGGCCCGAGGCTACACCTTC. Amino acid sequence: CASRRGARGYTF.

The CDR3: CASSSQGVNTEAFF. The CDR3 DNA reads TGCGCCAGCAGCTCACAGGGGGTAAACACTGAAGCTTTCTTT. The chain has TRBV5-1 and TRBJ1-1, with 8 bases fitting TRBD1. CDR3 length: 14 amino acids. V was clipped by 3 bases and J by 2 bases; unmatched bases: 3. Germline CDR1 is SGHRS and CDR2 is YFSETQ.

This chain links TRBV10-1 with TRBJ2-5; 9 nucleotides line up with TRBD1. Germline V lookup: CDR1 WNHNN, CDR2 SYGVQD (reference sequence). The CDR3 spans 16 residues. The J segment lost 5 bases and the V segment lost 8 bases, leaving 15 bases of the junction unmatched. The CDR3 coding sequence is TGCGCCAGCGCCCCCGGGACAGGGACAATGGGGGAGACCCAGTACTTC. Translated: CASAPGTGTMGETQYF.

Here the CDR3 reads CASSEGETQYF. The CDR3, as DNA: TGTGCCAGCAGCGAGGGAGAGACCCAGTACTTC. The genes are TRBV9 and TRBJ2-5; D is uncertain. The germline CDR1 and CDR2 sequences are SGDLS and YYNGEE. This CDR3 has 11 residues. The V end lost 3 bases, the J end lost 4 bases, and 4 bases lay between the germline ends. The full variable domain, rest sourced from reference TRBV9 and TRBJ2-5, is DSGVTQTPKHLITATGQRVTLRCSPRSGDLSVYWYQQSLDQGLQFLIQYYNGEERAKGNILERFSAQQFPDLHSELNLSSLELGDSALYFCASSEGETQYFGPGTRLLVL.

The V gene is TRBV9, the J gene TRBJ2-1, with 13 bases that match TRBD2. V lost 4 bases, J lost 6 bases, and 10 bases stayed unmatched. This CDR3 contains 17 residues. From germline, CDR1 is SGDLS and CDR2 YYNGEE. DNA of the CDR3: TGTGCCAGCAGCCACGCCAGGACTAGCGGGGGTATCAATGAGCAGTTCTTC. It encodes CASSHARTSGGINEQFF.

This sequence joins TRBV5-8 and TRBJ2-1, with TRBD1 identical over 8 bases. V lost 4 bases, J lost 7 bases, and 7 bases stayed unmatched. Germline V lookup: CDR1 SGHTS, CDR2 YDEGEE. The CDR3 covers 14 residues. This chain's CDR3 is CASSGRQGLNEQFF. CDR3 bases: TGTGCCAGCAGCGGGAGACAGGGGCTAAATGAGCAGTTCTTC.

The chain employs TRBV18 and TRBJ1-1; D call uncertain. This CDR3 is built from 15 residues. V dropped 2 bases and J dropped 5 bases, with 15 bases sitting between them. Germline CDR1 reads KGHSH; CDR2 reads LQKENI. This CDR3 reads CASSPTTVLGTEAFF. DNA for the CDR3: TGTGCCAGCTCACCAACGACCGTCCTTGGGACTGAAGCTTTCTTT.

J is TRBJ2-7 and V is TRBV21-1; the table names TRBD1, a call not compared with the DNA. TRBV21-1 is a known pseudogene. The length of the CDR3 is 15 residues. For the CDR3, the DNA is TGTGCCAGCAGCACGGCGGGACAGGAAACCTACGAGCAGTACTTC. Translation: CASSTAGQETYEQYF.

This clone appeared once. The V and J genes are TRBV4-3 and TRBJ1-2, with 7 bases that match TRBD1. This CDR3 has 15 amino acids. The germline V gene encodes CDR1 LGHNA and CDR2 YSLEER. Trimming cost V 3 bases and J 7 bases; bases outside gene matches: 11. CDR3 in amino acids: CASSQGIRTGAGYTF. The CDR3 DNA reads TGCGCCAGCAGCCAGGGGATTAGGACAGGAGCTGGCTACACCTTC.

A few counts support this clone. The rearrangement links TRBV2 to TRBJ2-2; 7 nucleotides align to TRBD2. Germline CDR1 and CDR2: SNHLY and FYNNEI. Trimming at V came to 5 bases and at J to 1 base, leaving 4 bases not matched to a gene. The CDR3 has 15 amino acids. The CDR3 DNA sequence: TGTGCCAGCAGTCGAGAGCGGGAGAACACCGGGGAGCTGTTTTTT. Residues: CASSRERENTGELFF.

A few counts support this clone. V and J are TRBV2 and TRBJ1-5, with D unresolved. CDR3 length equals 13 residues. Germline CDR1 is SNHLY and CDR2 is FYNNEI. V was shortened by 1 base and J by 5 bases, with 6 bases between the two germline ends. The CDR3: CASSEDGYQPQHF. Here the CDR3 DNA reads TGTGCCAGCAGTGAAGACGGGTATCAGCCCCAGCATTTT.

Turning to this clone: At one boundary the junction diverges from the germline segment, which might be a read error. The chain is built from TRBV6-5 and TRBJ2-3; D gene uncertain. Germline V gives CDR1 MNHEY, CDR2 SVGAGI. The CDR3 runs to 9 residues. In nucleotides, the CDR3 is TGTGCCAGCAGAGATACGCAGTATTTT. This codes for CASRDTQYF.

This CDR3 reads CASSPQQGNTEAFF. The CDR3, as DNA: TGTGCCAGCAGTCCCCAGCAGGGGAACACTGAAGCTTTCTTT. The chain couples TRBV6-1 to TRBJ1-1; D is possibly TRBD1 (5 bases). Germline V lookup: CDR1 MNHNS, CDR2 SASEGT. The V end lost 5 bases, the J end lost 1 base, and 11 bases lay between the germline ends. There are 14 residues in the CDR3.

The chain joins TRBV9 to TRBJ1-3; D is uncertain. Trimming shortened V by 0 bases and J by 0 bases, and 4 bases separated the two germline ends. From germline, CDR1 is SGDLS and CDR2 YYNGEE. This CDR3 has 14 amino acids. The CDR3 DNA reads as TGTGCCAGCAGCGTAGCCGCCTCTGGAAACACCATATATTTT. As protein: CASSVAASGNTIYF.

This clone has only a few counts. J is TRBJ2-7 and V is TRBV5-1, with 11 positions matching TRBD1. CDR3 length: 13 residues. The germline V gene encodes CDR1 SGHRS and CDR2 YFSETQ. V shed 3 bases, J shed 7 bases, and the junction held 3 bases outside the gene matches. CDR3 nucleotide sequence: TGCGCCAGCAGCTCCGGGACAGGGGGTGAGCAGTACTTC. This codes for CASSSGTGGEQYF.